Below, 7 T cell receptor beta chains from the same sample are listed, as sequenced in a study of identical twins. TCRdb re-called the 5' RACE reads through MiXCR, storing one row per CDR3 protein. This table holds 350,000 to 450,000 distinct CDR3 sequences, about a fifth found once. Sequencing input: naive T cells sorted from blood. These receptors all come from a man aged 50-59 years in good health.

This clonotype was detected a few times. The chain employs TRBV9 and TRBJ2-3; D possibly matches TRBD1 or TRBD2 (5 bases each). This CDR3 comprises 13 residues. V lost 2 bases, J lost 6 bases, and 10 bases lay in between. The germline V gene has CDR1 SGDLS and CDR2 YYNGEE. DNA of the CDR3: TGTGCCAGCAGCGTTTTAGGGACGGATACGCAGTATTTT. It is translated as CASSVLGTDTQYF.

J is TRBJ1-1 and V is TRBV6-2 or TRBV6-3; weak D call: TRBD1 (5 bases). The germline V gene has CDR1 MNHEY and CDR2 SVGEGT. Trimming cost V 0 bases and J 6 bases, with 8 bases left between them. This CDR3 is built from 13 residues. In nucleotides, the CDR3 is TGTGCCAGCAGTTACTCGACGACAGCTGAAGCTTTCTTT. Its protein is CASSYSTTAEAFF.

The rearrangement uses TRBV7-2 and TRBJ2-1; D tentatively fits TRBD1 or TRBD2 (5 bases each). CDR1 and CDR2 (germline): SGHTA, FQGNSA. The CDR3 covers 14 residues. V was clipped by 1 base and J by 10 bases, with 14 bases between them. Written as DNA, the CDR3 is TGTGCCAGCAGCTTAGACCGGGGCATAGGCGAGCAGTTCTTC. Residues: CASSLDRGIGEQFF. The whole variable domain, remainder taken from reference TRBV7-2 and TRBJ2-1, is GAGVSQSPSNKVTEKGKDVELRCDPISGHTALYWYRQSLGQGLEFLIYFQGNSAPDKSGLPSDRFSAERTGGSVSTLTIQRTQQEDSAVYLCASSLDRGIGEQFFGPGTRLTVL.

In this sample, this clonotype turned up a few times. The chain couples TRBV18 to TRBJ2-2, with D possibly being TRBD2 (6 bases). The CDR3 contains 15 residues. Between the trimmed V and J ends, which lost 8 bases and 2 bases, there was a span of 15 bases. Germline V gene lookup returns CDR1 KGHSH and CDR2 LQKENI. CDR3 loop: CASGPGTHNTGELFF. The CDR3 nucleotides are TGTGCCAGCGGCCCCGGGACTCATAACACCGGGGAGCTGTTTTTT.

This clonotype was seen many times. J is TRBJ2-6 and V is TRBV15; no clear D gene. V was clipped by 5 bases and J by 0 bases, with 11 bases between them. CDR1 is LNHNV, CDR2 YYDKDF, per germline (reference sequence). This CDR3 is 16 amino acids long. CDR3: CATSVLVGSGANVLTF. The CDR3 DNA follows: TGTGCCACCAGCGTTCTTGTAGGCTCTGGGGCCAACGTCCTGACTTTC.

This clonotype has a handful of counts. This chain connects TRBV6-1 to TRBJ2-5; TRBD2 matches at 10 bases. This CDR3 spans 16 amino acids. With 10 bases clipped from V and 5 bases from J, the junction kept 16 bases outside the gene matches. The germline V gene encodes CDR1 MNHNS and CDR2 SASEGT. The CDR3: CATLWLAGGPLETQYF. DNA for the CDR3: TGTGCCACCCTGTGGTTAGCGGGGGGTCCACTTGAGACCCAGTACTTC.

V is TRBV7-2 and J is TRBJ2-1; D not certain. The V end was cut by 1 base, the J end by 15 bases, with 19 bases between. CDR1 and CDR2 (germline): SGHTA, FQGNSA. This CDR3 has 14 amino acids. CDR3 DNA sequence: TGTGCCAGCAGCTTAGATGGCAGGACCCAAAGAGGGTTCTTC. It encodes CASSLDGRTQRGFF.